Presented here are 13 T cell receptor beta chains from one specimen sequenced in a study of blood T cell repertoires in COVID-19 (TCRdb year 2020). Libraries were made using the immunoSEQ multiplex PCR assay. TCRdb's version of the immuneACCESS table is confined to in-frame rearrangements and falls short of the full clone set. An unresolved V gene accounts for under half of the shortfall where checked; the remainder is of unknown origin. This sample lists hundreds of thousands of clones; about 90% were detected once. The ten largest make up about 1.6% of the sample. What was sequenced was peripheral blood. The receptors stem from a woman aged 40 to 55 who had recovered from COVID-19.

CDR3 bases: TGTGCCAGCAGTTTGTCTCTCTATGGCTACACCTTC. Encoded protein: CASSLSLYGYTF. The chain joins TRBV28 to TRBJ1-2; no definite D call. CDR1 and CDR2 from the germline V gene are MDHEN and SYDVKM. The CDR3 consists of 12 residues. Trimming pared 3 bases from V and 4 bases from J, leaving 6 bases between.

This chain joins TRBV6-6 and TRBJ1-2; 11 nucleotides line up with TRBD1. CDR1 and CDR2 from the germline V gene are MNHNY and SVGAGI (reference sequence). The V and J ends lost 2 bases and 5 bases, in that order; junction bases with no gene match: 4. The CDR3 runs 15 residues. The CDR3 spells CASSYRGQGEYGYTF. The CDR3, as DNA: TGTGCCAGCAGTTACAGGGGACAGGGGGAGTATGGCTACACCTTC.

This chain joins TRBV4-3 and TRBJ1-6; maybe TRBD1 (5 bases). This CDR3 region has 14 residues. V was cut by 4 bases and J by 10 bases, with 14 bases left in between. The germline V gene has CDR1 LGHNA and CDR2 YSLEER. CDR3 bases: TGCGCCAGCAGCCCAAAAAGGGGAGGCTCACCCCTCCACTTT. It encodes CASSPKRGGSPLHF.

V usage is TRBV6-1 and J usage is TRBJ2-5, with TRBD2 matching 11 bases. Germline assignment: CDR1 MNHNS and CDR2 SASEGT. This CDR3 comprises 18 residues. Trimming took 6 bases from V and 2 from J; bases not matched to a gene: 14. The CDR3 DNA is TGTGCCAGCAGGGAACTAGCGGGGGCCCTGGGGGAGCAAGAGACCCAGTACTTC. Encoded protein: CASRELAGALGEQETQYF.

This clone has more than one count but fewer than ten. This chain joins TRBV7-9 and TRBJ1-1, with 7 bases fitting TRBD1. V was pared by 4 bases and J by 0 bases, with 8 bases of the junction left unmatched. The CDR3 is 16 amino acids. From germline, CDR1 is SEHNR and CDR2 FQNEAQ (reference sequence). As DNA, the CDR3 is TGTGCCAGCAGCTCAGACAGGGTTTGGGTGAACACTGAAGCTTTCTTT. Translated, it gives CASSSDRVWVNTEAFF.

DNA of the CDR3: TGTGCCAGCAGCTTAGCAGGGGCCGGGCGCGGCACCCAGTACTTC. Translation: CASSLAGAGRGTQYF. The gene calls are TRBV7-9 and TRBJ2-5; the D gene is possibly TRBD1 (5 bases). Germline CDR1 reads SEHNR; CDR2 reads FQNEAQ (reference sequence). This CDR3 has 15 residues. Trimming left V 0 bases short and J 8 bases short, with 16 bases between.

The chain joins TRBV30 to TRBJ1-2; D perhaps matches TRBD1 (6 bases). Germline loops: CDR1 GTSNPN, CDR2 SVGIG (reference sequence). The CDR3 is 15 residues long. Trimming stripped 0 bases from V and 1 base from J, with 12 bases between. CDR3 bases: TGTGCCTGGAGTGTCTGGACAGCCCGTAACTATGGCTACACCTTC. As protein: CAWSVWTARNYGYTF.

The chain is built from TRBV18 and TRBJ1-1; 9 bases fit TRBD1. The V and J ends lost 3 bases and 0 bases, in that order; junction bases with no gene match: 11. CDR3 length equals 18 residues. CDR1 is KGHSH, CDR2 LQKENI, per germline. The CDR3 sequence: CASSPVSDRGHMNTEAFF. In DNA, the CDR3 is TGTGCCAGCTCACCTGTTTCGGACAGGGGCCACATGAACACTGAAGCTTTCTTT.

V and J are TRBV5-5 and TRBJ1-4; a weak D match, TRBD1 (5 bases). Trimming removed 5 bases at V and 2 bases at J, with 10 bases between. The CDR3 length is 14 residues. Germline V gives CDR1 SGHKS, CDR2 YYEKEE (reference sequence). CDR3 nucleotide sequence: TGTGCCAGCAGACAACAGGCGACTAATGAAAAACTGTTTTTT. It codes for CASRQQATNEKLFF.

The rearrangement uses TRBV5-1 and TRBJ2-5, with TRBD1 matching over 12 bases. J was trimmed by 3 bases and V by 1 base; bases with no gene match: 7. This CDR3 spans 17 amino acids. Germline lookup yields CDR1 SGHRS and CDR2 YFSETQ. The CDR3 protein is CASSLYPGQGAEETQYF. Here the CDR3 DNA reads TGCGCCAGCAGCTTGTATCCGGGACAGGGGGCTGAAGAGACCCAGTACTTC. The variable domain in full, completed from reference TRBV5-1 and TRBJ2-5, reads KAGVTQTPRYLIKTRGQQVTLSCSPISGHRSVSWYQQTPGQGLQFLFEYFSETQRNKGNFPGRFSGRQFSNSRSEMNVSTLELGDSALYLCASSLYPGQGAEETQYFGPGTRLLVL.

This chain uses TRBV7-2 with TRBJ2-7; unclear D gene. CDR3 length: 14 amino acids. The V gene's germline CDR1 is SGHTA and CDR2 FQGNSA. Trimming pared 5 bases from V and 0 bases from J, leaving 11 bases between. The CDR3: CASSPELSSYEQYF. The CDR3 DNA follows: TGTGCCAGCAGCCCGGAACTAAGCTCCTACGAGCAGTACTTC.

V usage is TRBV19 and J usage is TRBJ1-1; the D is unclear. Looked up from germline, CDR1 is LNHDA and CDR2 is SQIVND (reference sequence). V was shortened by 7 bases and J by 1 base, with 16 bases between the two germline ends. The length of the CDR3 is 15 residues. Here the CDR3 DNA reads TGTGCCAGTAAGATAATCGGGGTTGGGAACACTGAAGCTTTCTTT. This encodes CASKIIGVGNTEAFF.

The rearrangement joins TRBV7-3 to TRBJ2-7; 8 bases are a match to TRBD1. The junction had 9 bases not matched to a gene; V was cut back by 6 bases and J by 2 bases. The length of the CDR3 is 15 residues. Looked up from germline, CDR1 is SGHTA and CDR2 is FQGTGA. CDR3 bases: TGTGCCAGCAGGGGTCCCGGGACAGGTACCTACGAGCAGTACTTC. Translation: CASRGPGTGTYEQYF.